These T cell receptor beta chains were read from a single sample in a study of blood T cell repertoires in COVID-19. Method: immunoSEQ multiplex PCR; TCRdb's copy keeps in-frame clones and lacks some. This sample yields approximately 110,000 clones, of which around 82% are seen a single time; around 4.2% belongs to the top ten. The source material was peripheral blood. The receptors stem from a human donor in a cohort sampled during active or convalescent COVID-19. Both conserved end residues are part of each CDR3. Fields, in order: clone size, V gene, D gene, J gene, CDR3 DNA, CDR3 protein. D genes are given only for firm matches. Where a row states a size, it is once, few, many or the class of an expanded clone; other rows omit it.

abundance: few
v_gene: TRBV11-3
d_gene: -
j_gene: TRBJ2-5
CDR3nt: TGTGCCAGCAGCTTAGGCAGGGGCCCCCAAGAGACCCAGTACTTC
CDR3aa: CASSLGRGPQETQYF

abundance: -
v_gene: TRBV16
d_gene: TRBD1
j_gene: TRBJ1-2
CDR3nt: TGTGCCAGCAGCCCCGTGTCGGACAGGGGCTACACCTTC
CDR3aa: CASSPVSDRGYTF

abundance: -
v_gene: TRBV7-8
d_gene: TRBD2
j_gene: TRBJ2-1
CDR3nt: TGTGCCAGCAGCATAACTAGCGGGTACTACAATGAGCAGTTCTTC
CDR3aa: CASSITSGYYNEQFF

abundance: -
v_gene: TRBV2
d_gene: -
j_gene: TRBJ2-1
CDR3nt: TGTGCCAGCAGTGAACGACTAGTAGGCGATGAGCAGTTCTTC
CDR3aa: CASSERLVGDEQFF

abundance: -
v_gene: TRBV4-2
d_gene: -
j_gene: TRBJ2-2
CDR3nt: TGTGCCAGCAGCCAAGCTCTCGTTGCCGGGGAGCTGTTTTTT
CDR3aa: CASSQALVAGELFF

abundance: few
v_gene: TRBV7-9
d_gene: -
j_gene: TRBJ2-7
CDR3nt: TGTGCCAGCAGCTTTACCCCGGGTCTAGTAACCCCCGAGCAGTACTTC
CDR3aa: CASSFTPGLVTPEQYF

abundance: -
v_gene: TRBV11-2
d_gene: -
j_gene: TRBJ1-2
CDR3nt: TGTGCCAGCAGCCCCGACCGGCAGGGTGAAGGCTACACCTTC
CDR3aa: CASSPDRQGEGYTF

abundance: -
v_gene: TRBV6-6
d_gene: -
j_gene: TRBJ2-1
CDR3nt: TGTGCCACCCTACTTTCCGGGGGTAATGAGCAGTTCTTC
CDR3aa: CATLLSGGNEQFF

abundance: -
v_gene: TRBV19
d_gene: -
j_gene: TRBJ2-2
CDR3nt: TGTGCCAGTAGTATATATGCAGGGGTCGAGGCCGGGGAGCTGTTTTTT
CDR3aa: CASSIYAGVEAGELFF

abundance: -
v_gene: TRBV19
d_gene: -
j_gene: TRBJ1-5
CDR3nt: TGTGCCAGTAGTGATATTCAGGGGTTTAGCAATCAGCCCCAGCATTTT
CDR3aa: CASSDIQGFSNQPQHF